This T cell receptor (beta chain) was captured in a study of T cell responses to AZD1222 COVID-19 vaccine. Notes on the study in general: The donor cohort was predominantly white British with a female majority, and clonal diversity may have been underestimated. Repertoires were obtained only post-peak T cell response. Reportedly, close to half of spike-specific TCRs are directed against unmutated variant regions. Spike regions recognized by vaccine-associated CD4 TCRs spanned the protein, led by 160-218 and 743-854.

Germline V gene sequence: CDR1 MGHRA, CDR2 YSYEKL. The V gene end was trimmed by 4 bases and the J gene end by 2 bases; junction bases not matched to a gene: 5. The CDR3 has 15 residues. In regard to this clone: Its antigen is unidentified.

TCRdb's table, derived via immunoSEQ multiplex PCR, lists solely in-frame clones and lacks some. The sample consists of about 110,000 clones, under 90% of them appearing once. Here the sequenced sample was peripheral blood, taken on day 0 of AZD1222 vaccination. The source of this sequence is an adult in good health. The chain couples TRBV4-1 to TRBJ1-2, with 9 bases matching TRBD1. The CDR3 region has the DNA TGCGCCAGCAGCCCACGGGACAGGGCGAACTATGGCTACACCTTC. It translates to CASSPRDRANYGYTF.